The 17 T cell receptor beta chains below come from one sample, sequenced in a study of radiotherapy plus CTLA-4 blockade in lung cancer. Sequencing was performed with immunoSEQ multiplex PCR; in TCRdb, only in-frame clones are kept and a portion is missing. The sample lists approximately 82,000 clones, approximately 80% occurring once. The input for sequencing was peripheral blood, taken from a patient treated with radiotherapy plus ipilimumab. The receptors shown here come from a human donor with non-small cell lung cancer that progressed on radiotherapy plus ipilimumab.

The chain employs TRBV30 and TRBJ1-2; perhaps TRBD1 as D (5 bases). Germline values: CDR1 GTSNPN, CDR2 SVGIG (reference sequence). The ends were cut back, 1 base at V and 7 bases at J, with 13 bases in the middle. The CDR3 covers 13 residues. The CDR3 loop is CAWSGGGKGGYTF. In nucleotides, the CDR3 is TGTGCCTGGAGTGGCGGGGGAAAGGGTGGCTACACCTTC. The full variable domain, completed using reference TRBV30 and TRBJ1-2, is SQTIHQWPATLVQPVGSPLSLECTVEGTSNPNLYWYRQAAGRGLQLLFYSVGIGQISSEVPQNLSASRPQDRQFILSSKKLLLSDSGFYLCAWSGGGKGGYTFGSGTRLTVV.

The chain recombines TRBV5-1 with TRBJ2-5, with D unresolved. Germline loops: CDR1 SGHRS, CDR2 YFSETQ. The CDR3 spans 14 residues. The ends were cut back, 2 bases at V and 2 bases at J, with 10 bases in the middle. In DNA, the CDR3 is TGCGCCAGCAGCTTCCAGCTGGGACAAGAGACCCAGTACTTC. This gives the protein CASSFQLGQETQYF. The complete variable domain, with remaining parts taken from reference TRBV5-1 and TRBJ2-5, reads KAGVTQTPRYLIKTRGQQVTLSCSPISGHRSVSWYQQTPGQGLQFLFEYFSETQRNKGNFPGRFSGRQFSNSRSEMNVSTLELGDSALYLCASSFQLGQETQYFGPGTRLLVL.

The chain couples TRBV5-6 to TRBJ1-2; TRBD1 aligns across 8 bases. Losses at the gene ends were 3 bases for V and 2 bases for J; bases not matched to a gene: 3. This CDR3 comprises 14 residues. The germline V gene has CDR1 SGHDT and CDR2 YYEEEE. CDR3 nucleotide sequence: TGTGCCAGCAGCTGGGACAGGTCGAACTATGGCTACACCTTC. Encoded protein: CASSWDRSNYGYTF.

This chain uses TRBV7-9 with TRBJ1-1; D gene uncertain. The length of the CDR3 is 12 residues. Germline loops: CDR1 SEHNR, CDR2 FQNEAQ (reference sequence). V dropped 11 bases and J dropped 0 bases, with 10 bases sitting between them. DNA of the CDR3: TGTGCCGTGGAGCAGCTGAACACTGAAGCTTTCTTT. Encoded protein: CAVEQLNTEAFF.

J is TRBJ2-7 and V is TRBV9, with D possibly matching TRBD1 (5 bases). CDR1 and CDR2 from the germline V gene are SGDLS and YYNGEE. With 3 bases removed from V and 6 bases from J, the gap between germline ends came to 16 bases. The CDR3 sequence is 14 residues long. The CDR3 sequence is CASSGAGLSGEQYF. The CDR3 nucleotides are TGTGCCAGCAGCGGGGCAGGGCTATCGGGCGAGCAGTACTTC.

The chain employs TRBV5-4 and TRBJ2-5; D unresolved. V lost 0 bases to trimming and J lost 4 bases, with 10 bases between them. Germline V gene lookup returns CDR1 SGHNT and CDR2 YYREEE (reference sequence). This CDR3 is 14 amino acids long. For the CDR3, the DNA is TGTGCCAGCAGCTTGGACGAGCGTCGAGAGACCCAGTACTTC. Translation gives CASSLDERRETQYF.

This clone has more than one count but fewer than ten. CDR3 nucleotide sequence: TGTGCCAGCAGATCTCTCCAAGAGACCCAGTACTTC. Translated, it gives CASRSLQETQYF. The chain combines TRBV7-2 with TRBJ2-5; unclear D gene. The CDR3 runs to 12 residues. V was trimmed by 6 bases and J by 1 base, leaving 6 bases between them. Germline CDR1 reads SGHTA; CDR2 reads FQGNSA. The whole variable domain, remainder taken from reference TRBV7-2 and TRBJ2-5, is GAGVSQSPSNKVTEKGKDVELRCDPISGHTALYWYRQSLGQGLEFLIYFQGNSAPDKSGLPSDRFSAERTGGSVSTLTIQRTQQEDSAVYLCASRSLQETQYFGPGTRLLVL.

This chain uses TRBV19 with TRBJ2-6, with no clear D. Deletions cut 4 bases from V and 0 bases from J, with 10 bases between. The CDR3 contains 16 residues. CDR1 and CDR2 (germline): LNHDA, SQIVND (reference sequence). The CDR3 DNA follows: TGTGCCAGTAGTAAGGTCGGCATCTCTGGGGCCAACGTCCTGACTTTC. Protein: CASSKVGISGANVLTF.

J is TRBJ1-1 and V is TRBV7-8; D possibly corresponds to TRBD1 (5 bases). V dropped 1 base and J dropped 1 base, with 7 bases sitting between them. Per the germline V gene, CDR1 is SGHVS and CDR2 is FQNEAQ. The CDR3 extends over 14 amino acids. As DNA, the CDR3 is TGTGCCAGCAGCTTAGTGGGGGGGAACACTGAAGCTTTCTTT. This codes for CASSLVGGNTEAFF.

The gene calls are TRBV5-5 and TRBJ2-7; weak D call: TRBD1 (5 bases). The CDR3 consists of 14 residues. V was clipped by 2 bases and J by 0 bases, with 9 bases between them. Germline values: CDR1 SGHKS, CDR2 YYEKEE (reference sequence). The CDR3 region is CASSFNGASYEQYF. The CDR3 coding sequence is TGTGCCAGCAGCTTCAATGGGGCCTCCTACGAGCAGTACTTC.

The V and J genes are TRBV7-3 and TRBJ2-1; no firm D call. Germline CDR1 reads SGHTA; CDR2 reads FQGTGA. The V end lost 2 bases, the J end lost 7 bases, and 9 bases lay between the germline ends. This CDR3 comprises 13 residues. The CDR3 sequence: CASSLSNGNEQFF. The CDR3 nucleotides read TGTGCCAGCAGCTTATCTAACGGGAATGAGCAGTTCTTC.

This chain uses TRBV10-2 with TRBJ2-5, with TRBD2 matching over 12 bases. From germline, CDR1 is WSHSY and CDR2 SAAADI. The CDR3 is 15 amino acids. V lost 10 bases and J lost 5; bases outside the gene matches: 11. The CDR3 is CATRTTSGGSETQYF. For the CDR3, the DNA is TGCGCCACCCGAACGACTAGCGGGGGATCGGAGACCCAGTACTTC.

The J gene is TRBJ2-3, the V gene TRBV5-1; D possibly matches TRBD1 or TRBD2 (5 bases each). CDR3 length: 14 residues. The V end was cut by 3 bases, the J end by 4 bases, with 12 bases between. The germline V gene has CDR1 SGHRS and CDR2 YFSETQ. The CDR3 DNA sequence: TGCGCCAGCAGCTCCGGGACCCCCTCAGATACGCAGTATTTT. Its translation is CASSSGTPSDTQYF. The whole variable domain, filled in from reference TRBV5-1 and TRBJ2-3, reads KAGVTQTPRYLIKTRGQQVTLSCSPISGHRSVSWYQQTPGQGLQFLFEYFSETQRNKGNFPGRFSGRQFSNSRSEMNVSTLELGDSALYLCASSSGTPSDTQYFGPGTRLTVL.

The gene calls are TRBV7-9 and TRBJ1-1; weak D call: TRBD1 (6 bases). V was shortened by 2 bases and J by 0 bases, with 7 bases between the two germline ends. The CDR3 runs 14 residues. CDR1 is SEHNR and CDR2 is FQNEAQ in the germline V gene (reference sequence). The DNA for the CDR3 is TGTGCCAGCAGCTTACAGGGGTTGAACACTGAAGCTTTCTTT. This encodes CASSLQGLNTEAFF. Full variable domain (rest looked up from reference TRBV7-9 and TRBJ1-1): DTGVSQNPRHKITKRGQNVTFRCDPISEHNRLYWYRQTLGQGPEFLTYFQNEAQLEKSRLLSDRFSAERPKGSFSTLEIQRTEQGDSAMYLCASSLQGLNTEAFFGQGTRLTVV.

This chain uses TRBV28 with TRBJ2-1; D is perhaps TRBD2 (5 bases). This CDR3 has 15 residues. Deletions cut 8 bases from V and 1 base from J, with 15 bases between. Germline V gene lookup returns CDR1 MDHEN and CDR2 SYDVKM. The CDR3 region has the DNA TGTGCCAGCCACCGACCCAGCGGTTCCTACAATGAGCAGTTCTTC. This gives the protein CASHRPSGSYNEQFF.

The chain combines TRBV18 with TRBJ1-1; D gene ambiguous. The V and J ends lost 5 bases and 0 bases respectively, with 7 bases between them. The CDR3 has 13 amino acids. From germline, CDR1 is KGHSH and CDR2 LQKENI. The CDR3 DNA reads TGTGCCAGCTCATTAGAGCTGAACACTGAAGCTTTCTTT. Amino acids: CASSLELNTEAFF.

The rearrangement joins TRBV19 to TRBJ2-4; the match to TRBD2 covers 15 bases. The CDR3 sequence is 18 residues long. Germline trimming cut 4 bases from V and 0 bases from J; bases unmatched to any gene: 4. Per germline, CDR1 LNHDA and CDR2 SQIVND (reference sequence). The CDR3 nucleotides are TGTGCCAGTAGTAGGGGACTAGCGGGGGGCGTAGCCAAAAACATTCAGTACTTC. It codes for CASSRGLAGGVAKNIQYF.